This T cell receptor beta chain was obtained from a study of blood T cells in healthy people across ages. V gave up 3 bases and J gave up 0 bases; unmatched junction bases: 5. The germline V gene has CDR1 MGHDK and CDR2 SYGVNS. This CDR3 is built from 15 residues. Broader study findings: PBMCs that were unsorted prevented a conclusive naive versus antigen-experienced comparison. Donors of long life had a larger count of naive CD4+ cells and greater diversity than aged donors.

Concerning this clonotype itself: The antigen is undetermined.

The second PCR ran roughly 6 to 12 cycles with a sample-barcoded 5' primer and J-beta primers. TCRdb itself ran the 5' RACE reads through MiXCR, one entry per CDR3 protein. Of about 1 million distinct CDR3 sequences in the sample, around 45% were seen once. The sequence was obtained from a woman aged 55-70 years in good health. Material: blood. The V gene is TRBV25-1, the J gene TRBJ2-7, with 7 bases identical to TRBD1. The CDR3 protein is CASSEGQLSSYEQYF. CDR3 nucleotides: TGTGCCAGCAGTGAGGGACAGCTAAGCTCCTACGAGCAGTACTTC.